This T cell receptor (beta chain) was obtained from a study of T cells after posttransplantation cyclophosphamide. As concerns this clone: Its target is not known.

This related bone marrow graft donor gave peripheral blood on the day of marrow donation. Trimming shortened V by 4 bases and J by 6 bases, and 23 bases separated the two germline ends. This CDR3 comprises 17 residues. Germline CDR1 reads SGHRS; CDR2 reads YFSETQ. Overall study findings and caveats: TRB overlap between skin or GI tissue T cells and blood was limited. Later blood repertoires were often dominated by clones from the donor CD8+ memory compartment. TRB clonality was highly associated with recipient CMV seropositivity and reactivation.

Profiling relied on immunoSEQ multiplex PCR, and the TCRdb table lists in-frame clones only, not all of them. This table holds approximately 45,000 clones, roughly 92% found once. J is TRBJ2-1 and V is TRBV5-1; a possible D gene is TRBD2 (6 bases). Material: PBMCs. The sequence derives from a woman aged 45 to 65 in good health and a related stem cell transplant donor. This chain's CDR3 is CASSAGLTGRMSNEQFF. The CDR3 DNA follows: TGCGCCAGCAGCGCGGGACTGACGGGGCGGATGAGCAATGAGCAGTTCTTC.